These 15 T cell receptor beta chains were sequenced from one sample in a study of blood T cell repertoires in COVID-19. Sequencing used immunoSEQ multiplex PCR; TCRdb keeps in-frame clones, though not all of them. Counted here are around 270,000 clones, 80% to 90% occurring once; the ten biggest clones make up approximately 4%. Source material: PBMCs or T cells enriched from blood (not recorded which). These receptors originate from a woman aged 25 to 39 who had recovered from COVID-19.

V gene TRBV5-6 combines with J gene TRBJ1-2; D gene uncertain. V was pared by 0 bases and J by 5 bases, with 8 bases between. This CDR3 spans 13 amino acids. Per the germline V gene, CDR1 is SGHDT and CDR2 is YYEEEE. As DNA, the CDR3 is TGTGCCAGCAGCTTGGACAGCTATTATGGCTACACCTTC. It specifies CASSLDSYYGYTF.

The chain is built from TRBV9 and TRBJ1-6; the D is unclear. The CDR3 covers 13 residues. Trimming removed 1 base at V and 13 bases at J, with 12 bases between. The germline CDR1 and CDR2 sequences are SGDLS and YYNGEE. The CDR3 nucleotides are TGTGCCAGCAGCGTAACAGACGGATCCCCCCTCCACTTT. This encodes CASSVTDGSPLHF.

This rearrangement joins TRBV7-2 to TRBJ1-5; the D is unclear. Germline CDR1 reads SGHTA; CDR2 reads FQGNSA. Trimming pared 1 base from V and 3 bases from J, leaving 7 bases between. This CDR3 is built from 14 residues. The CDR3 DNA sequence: TGTGCCAGCAGCTTAGGACACTTCAATCAGCCCCAGCATTTT. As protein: CASSLGHFNQPQHF.

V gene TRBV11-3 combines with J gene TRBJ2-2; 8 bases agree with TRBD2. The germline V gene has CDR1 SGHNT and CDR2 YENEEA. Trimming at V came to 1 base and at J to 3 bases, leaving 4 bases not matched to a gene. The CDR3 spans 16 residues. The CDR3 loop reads CASSLGGLEHTGELFF. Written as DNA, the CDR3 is TGTGCCAGCAGCTTAGGGGGACTAGAACACACCGGGGAGCTGTTTTTT.

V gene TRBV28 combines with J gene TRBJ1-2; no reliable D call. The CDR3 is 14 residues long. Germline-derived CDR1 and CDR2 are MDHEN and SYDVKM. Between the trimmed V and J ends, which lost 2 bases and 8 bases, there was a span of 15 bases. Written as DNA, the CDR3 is TGTGCCAGCAGTTTAATGAGGGCCCTGGAGGGCTACACCTTC. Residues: CASSLMRALEGYTF.

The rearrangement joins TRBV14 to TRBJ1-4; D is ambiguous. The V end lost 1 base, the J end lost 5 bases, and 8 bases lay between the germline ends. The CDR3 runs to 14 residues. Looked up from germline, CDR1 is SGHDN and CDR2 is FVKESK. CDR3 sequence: CASSQGSGNEKLFF. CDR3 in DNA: TGTGCCAGCAGCCAAGGCAGCGGGAATGAAAAACTGTTTTTT.

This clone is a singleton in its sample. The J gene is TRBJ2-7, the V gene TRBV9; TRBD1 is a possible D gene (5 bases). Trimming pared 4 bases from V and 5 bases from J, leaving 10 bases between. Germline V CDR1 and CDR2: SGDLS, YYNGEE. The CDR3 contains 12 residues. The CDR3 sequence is CASSLKGDEQYF. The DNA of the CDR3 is TGTGCCAGCAGCCTAAAAGGGGACGAGCAGTACTTC.

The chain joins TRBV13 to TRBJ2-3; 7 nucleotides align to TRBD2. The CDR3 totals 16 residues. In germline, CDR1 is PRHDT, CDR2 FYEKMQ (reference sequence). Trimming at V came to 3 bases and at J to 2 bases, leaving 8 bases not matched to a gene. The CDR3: CASSLGRGMATDTQYF. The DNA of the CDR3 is TGTGCCAGCAGCTTGGGGCGGGGGATGGCCACAGATACGCAGTATTTT.

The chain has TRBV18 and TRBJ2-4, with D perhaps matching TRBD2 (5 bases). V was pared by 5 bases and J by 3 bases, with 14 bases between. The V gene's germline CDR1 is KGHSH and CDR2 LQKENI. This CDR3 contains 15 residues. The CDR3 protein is CASSFPGSHKNIQYF. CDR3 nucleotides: TGTGCCAGCTCATTTCCGGGATCACACAAAAACATTCAGTACTTC. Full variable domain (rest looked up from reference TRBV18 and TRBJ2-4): NAGVMQNPRHLVRRRGQEARLRCSPMKGHSHVYWYRQLPEEGLKFMVYLQKENIIDESGMPKERFSAEFPKEGPSILRIQQVVRGDSAAYFCASSFPGSHKNIQYFGAGTRLSVL.

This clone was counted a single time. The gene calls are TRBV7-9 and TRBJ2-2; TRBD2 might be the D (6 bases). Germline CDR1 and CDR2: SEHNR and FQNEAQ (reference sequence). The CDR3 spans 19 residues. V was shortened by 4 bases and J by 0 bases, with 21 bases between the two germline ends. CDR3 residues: CASSSSDTLLLANTGELFF. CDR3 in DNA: TGTGCCAGCAGCTCTAGCGACACACTCCTACTCGCGAACACCGGGGAGCTGTTTTTT. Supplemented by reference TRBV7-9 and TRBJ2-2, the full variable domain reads DTGVSQNPRHKITKRGQNVTFRCDPISEHNRLYWYRQTLGQGPEFLTYFQNEAQLEKSRLLSDRFSAERPKGSFSTLEIQRTEQGDSAMYLCASSSSDTLLLANTGELFFGEGSRLTVL.

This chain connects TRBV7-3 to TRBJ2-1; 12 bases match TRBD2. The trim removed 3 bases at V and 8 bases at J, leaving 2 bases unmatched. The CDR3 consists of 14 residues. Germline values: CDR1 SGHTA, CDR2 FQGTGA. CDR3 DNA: TGTGCCAGCAGCTTGGGGACTAGCGGGTATGAGCAGTTCTTC. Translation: CASSLGTSGYEQFF.

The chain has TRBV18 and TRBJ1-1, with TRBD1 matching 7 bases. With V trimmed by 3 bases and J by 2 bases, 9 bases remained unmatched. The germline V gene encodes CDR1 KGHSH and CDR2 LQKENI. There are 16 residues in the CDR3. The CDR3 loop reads CASSPTRDSLNTEAFF. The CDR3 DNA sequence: TGTGCCAGCTCACCGACAAGGGACAGCTTAAACACTGAAGCTTTCTTT.

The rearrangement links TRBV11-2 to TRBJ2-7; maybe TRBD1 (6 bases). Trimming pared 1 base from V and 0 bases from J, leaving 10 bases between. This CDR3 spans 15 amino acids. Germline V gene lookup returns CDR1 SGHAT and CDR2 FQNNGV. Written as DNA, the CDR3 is TGTGCCAGCAGCTTAGGACAGGACAGCTCCTACGAGCAGTACTTC. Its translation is CASSLGQDSSYEQYF.

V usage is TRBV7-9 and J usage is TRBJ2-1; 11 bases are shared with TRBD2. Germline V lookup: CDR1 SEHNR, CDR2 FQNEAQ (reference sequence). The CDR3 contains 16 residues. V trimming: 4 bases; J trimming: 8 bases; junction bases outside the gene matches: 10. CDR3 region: CASSYLRLAGSDEQFF. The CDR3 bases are TGTGCCAGCAGCTACCTCAGACTAGCGGGGTCGGATGAGCAGTTCTTC.

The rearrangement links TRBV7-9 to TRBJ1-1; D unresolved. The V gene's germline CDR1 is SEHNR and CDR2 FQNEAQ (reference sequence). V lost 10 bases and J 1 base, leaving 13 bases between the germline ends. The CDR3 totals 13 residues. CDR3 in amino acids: CATEQQRNTEAFF. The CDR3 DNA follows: TGTGCCACCGAACAACAGAGGAACACTGAAGCTTTCTTT.